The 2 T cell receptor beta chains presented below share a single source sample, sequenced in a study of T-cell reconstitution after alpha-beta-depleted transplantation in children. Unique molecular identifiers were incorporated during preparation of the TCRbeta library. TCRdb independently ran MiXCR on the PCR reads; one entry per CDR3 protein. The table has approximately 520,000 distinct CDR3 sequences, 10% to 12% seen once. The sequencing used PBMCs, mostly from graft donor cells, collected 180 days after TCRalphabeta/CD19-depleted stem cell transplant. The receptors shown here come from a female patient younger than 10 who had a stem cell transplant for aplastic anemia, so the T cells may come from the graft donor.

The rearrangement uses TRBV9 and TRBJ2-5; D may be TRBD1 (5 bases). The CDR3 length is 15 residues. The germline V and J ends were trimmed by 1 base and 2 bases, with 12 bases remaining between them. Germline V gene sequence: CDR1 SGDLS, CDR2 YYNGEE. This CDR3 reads CASSVSPGQQETQYF. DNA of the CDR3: TGTGCCAGCAGCGTATCGCCAGGGCAACAAGAGACCCAGTACTTC.

The CDR3 nucleotides read TGTGCCAGCAGTTTATTAATTCCTGGAAACACCATATATTTT. Its translation: CASSLLIPGNTIYF. The chain joins TRBV28 to TRBJ1-3; D not resolved. The germline V and J ends were trimmed by 1 base and 2 bases, with 6 bases remaining between them. This CDR3 comprises 14 residues. Germline V gene data show CDR1 as MDHEN and CDR2 as SYDVKM.